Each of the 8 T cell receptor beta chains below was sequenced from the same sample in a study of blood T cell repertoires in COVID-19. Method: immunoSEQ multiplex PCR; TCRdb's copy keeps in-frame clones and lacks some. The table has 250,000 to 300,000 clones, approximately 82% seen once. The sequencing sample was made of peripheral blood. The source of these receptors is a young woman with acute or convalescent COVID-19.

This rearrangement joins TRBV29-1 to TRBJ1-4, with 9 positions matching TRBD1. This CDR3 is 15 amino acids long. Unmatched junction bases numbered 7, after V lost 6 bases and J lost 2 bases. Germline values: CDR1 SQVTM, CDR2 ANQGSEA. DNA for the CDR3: TGCAGCGTCACCGGGACAGGGCCGACTAATGAAAAACTGTTTTTT. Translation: CSVTGTGPTNEKLFF.

The CDR3, as DNA: TGTGCCAGCAGCCCCCTAGGGGCAGGTAATAATGAGCAGTTCTTC. Its translation: CASSPLGAGNNEQFF. V is TRBV11-2 and J is TRBJ2-1, with a tentative D call TRBD1 (5 bases). The CDR3 extends over 15 amino acids. Trimming stripped 5 bases from V and 7 bases from J, with 18 bases between. CDR1 is SGHAT and CDR2 is FQNNGV in the germline V gene. Supplemented by reference TRBV11-2 and TRBJ2-1, the full variable domain reads EAGVAQSPRYKIIEKRQSVAFWCNPISGHATLYWYQQILGQGPKLLIQFQNNGVVDDSQLPKDRFSAERLKGVDSTLKIQPAKLEDSAVYLCASSPLGAGNNEQFFGPGTRLTVL.

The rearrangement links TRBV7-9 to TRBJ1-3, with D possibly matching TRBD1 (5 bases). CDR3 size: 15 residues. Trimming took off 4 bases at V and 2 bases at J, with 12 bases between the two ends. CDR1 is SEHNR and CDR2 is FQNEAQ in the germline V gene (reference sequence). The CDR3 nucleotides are TGTGCCAGCAGCTCGACAGAGACCCCTGGAAACACCATATATTTT. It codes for CASSSTETPGNTIYF.

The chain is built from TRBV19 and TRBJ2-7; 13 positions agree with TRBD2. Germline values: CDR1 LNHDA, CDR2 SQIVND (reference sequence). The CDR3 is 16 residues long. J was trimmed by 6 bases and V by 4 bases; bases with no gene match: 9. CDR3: CASSTIPGLAGTEQYF. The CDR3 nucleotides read TGTGCCAGTAGTACCATCCCGGGACTAGCGGGAACCGAGCAGTACTTC.

CDR3 protein: CASSFETGLETQYF. CDR3 in DNA: TGTGCCAGCAGCTTTGAGACAGGGCTGGAGACCCAGTACTTC. The rearrangement joins TRBV7-8 to TRBJ2-5; 7 nucleotides match TRBD1. The length of the CDR3 is 14 residues. Per germline, CDR1 SGHVS and CDR2 FQNEAQ. Trimming at V came to 3 bases and at J to 5 bases, leaving 6 bases not matched to a gene. Variable domain in full (rest from reference TRBV7-8 and TRBJ2-5): GAGVSQSPRYKVAKRGQDVALRCDPISGHVSLFWYQQALGQGPEFLTYFQNEAQLDKSGLPSDRFFAERPEGSVSTLKIQRTQQEDSAVYLCASSFETGLETQYFGPGTRLLVL.

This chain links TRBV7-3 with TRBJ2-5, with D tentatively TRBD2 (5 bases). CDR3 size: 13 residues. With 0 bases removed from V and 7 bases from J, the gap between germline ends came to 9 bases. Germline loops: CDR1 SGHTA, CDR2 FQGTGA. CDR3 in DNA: TGTGCCAGCAGCTTAACTGATACTAGGACCCAGTACTTC. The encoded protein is CASSLTDTRTQYF.

CDR3 in amino acids: CASSQEEGTGRYDSIQYF. In DNA form, the CDR3 reads TGTGCCAGCAGCCAAGAGGAAGGGACTGGGCGGTATGATAGCATTCAGTACTTC. The chain combines TRBV3-1 (or the pseudogene TRBV3-2) with TRBJ2-4, with D tentatively TRBD2 (6 bases). Germline assignment: CDR1 LGHDT and CDR2 YNNKEL (reference sequence). Trimming shortened V by 0 bases and J by 9 bases, and 24 bases separated the two germline ends. This CDR3 is built from 18 residues.

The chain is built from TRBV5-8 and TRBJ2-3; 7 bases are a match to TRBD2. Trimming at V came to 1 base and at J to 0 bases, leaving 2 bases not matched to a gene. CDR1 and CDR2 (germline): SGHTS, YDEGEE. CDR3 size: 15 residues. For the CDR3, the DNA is TGTGCCAGCAGCTTGACGGGAGGTAGCACAGATACGCAGTATTTT. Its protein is CASSLTGGSTDTQYF.